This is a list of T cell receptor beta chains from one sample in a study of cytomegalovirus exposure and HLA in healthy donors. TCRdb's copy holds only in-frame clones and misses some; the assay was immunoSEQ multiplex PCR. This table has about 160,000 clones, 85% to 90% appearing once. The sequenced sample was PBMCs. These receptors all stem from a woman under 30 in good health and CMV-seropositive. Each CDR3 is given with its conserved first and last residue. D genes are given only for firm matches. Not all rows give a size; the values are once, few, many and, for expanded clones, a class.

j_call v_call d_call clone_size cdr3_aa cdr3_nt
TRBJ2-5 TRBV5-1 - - CASSLYARGETQYF TGCGCCAGCAGCCTATATGCCCGAGGGGAGACCCAGTACTTC
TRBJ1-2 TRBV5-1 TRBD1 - CASSLATRGDFNYGYTF TGCGCCAGCAGCTTGGCAACCAGGGGGGATTTTAACTATGGCTACACCTTC
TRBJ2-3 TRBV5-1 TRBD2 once CASSPGLAGGGTQYF TGCGCCAGCAGCCCGGGACTAGCGGGAGGAGGTACGCAGTATTTT
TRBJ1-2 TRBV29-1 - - CSAQADPNYGYTF TGCAGCGCTCAGGCAGATCCTAACTATGGCTACACCTTC
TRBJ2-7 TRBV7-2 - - CASSLVAGLASYEQYF TGTGCCAGCAGCTTAGTGGCGGGACTTGCCTCCTACGAGCAGTACTTC
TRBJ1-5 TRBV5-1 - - CASSWTGNQPQHF TGCGCCAGCAGCTGGACAGGCAATCAGCCCCAGCATTTT
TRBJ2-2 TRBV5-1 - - CASSHPDRGIWELFF TGCGCCAGCAGCCACCCCGATCGAGGTATTTGGGAGCTGTTTTTT
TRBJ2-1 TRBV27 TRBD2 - CASITSTLGGGEQFF TGTGCCAGCATCACATCCACCCTGGGGGGGGGTGAGCAGTTCTTC
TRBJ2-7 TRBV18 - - CASSPEAQRVNEQYF TGTGCCAGCTCACCGGAGGCTCAGCGGGTCAACGAGCAGTACTTC
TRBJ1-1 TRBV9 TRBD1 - CASSVHTGGAEAFF TGTGCCAGCAGCGTTCATACAGGGGGGGCTGAAGCTTTCTTT
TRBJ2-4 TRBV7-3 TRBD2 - CASSLVRGSGSLAKNIQYF TGTGCCAGCAGCTTAGTCCGGGGGAGCGGGAGCCTAGCCAAAAACATTCAGTACTTC
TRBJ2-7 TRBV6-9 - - CASSYRGYEQYF TGTGCCAGCAGTTACAGGGGATACGAGCAGTACTTC
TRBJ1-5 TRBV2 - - CASSVRVEQPQHF TGTGCCAGCAGTGTCAGGGTGGAACAGCCCCAGCATTTT
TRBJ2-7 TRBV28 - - CASSSGVPIYEQYF TGTGCCAGCAGTTCCGGAGTCCCGATCTACGAGCAGTACTTC
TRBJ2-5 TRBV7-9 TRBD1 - CASSLVSTGQYF TGTGCCAGCAGCTTAGTATCGACAGGGCAGTACTTC
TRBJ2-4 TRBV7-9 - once CASTTTDLNIQYF TGTGCCAGCACCACGACTGACCTGAACATTCAGTACTTC
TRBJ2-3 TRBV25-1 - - CASSEWMGADTQYF TGTGCCAGCAGTGAATGGATGGGGGCTGATACGCAGTATTTT
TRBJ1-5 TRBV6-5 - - CASKPGSNQPQHF TGTGCCAGCAAACCAGGAAGCAATCAGCCCCAGCATTTT
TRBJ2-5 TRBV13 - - CASNIGIQSQETQYF TGTGCCAGCAACATAGGGATACAATCTCAAGAGACCCAGTACTTC
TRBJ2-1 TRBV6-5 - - CASSYLPIGGEQFF TGTGCCAGCAGTTATCTCCCGATAGGAGGTGAGCAGTTCTTC
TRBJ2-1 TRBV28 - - CASSLASFRNEQFF TGTGCTAGCAGTTTAGCTAGCTTTAGAAATGAGCAGTTCTTC
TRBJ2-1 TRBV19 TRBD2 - CASKQRERYNEQFF TGTGCCAGTAAGCAGCGGGAGAGGTACAATGAGCAGTTCTTC
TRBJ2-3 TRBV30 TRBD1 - CAFTTGAYTDTQYF TGTGCCTTTACGACAGGGGCCTATACAGATACGCAGTATTTT
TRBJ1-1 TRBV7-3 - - CASSLKTGNTEAFF TGTGCCAGCAGCTTAAAGACGGGGAACACTGAAGCTTTCTTT
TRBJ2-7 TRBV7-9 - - CASNRGQTSYEQYF TGTGCCAGCAACCGAGGACAGACCTCCTACGAGCAGTACTTC
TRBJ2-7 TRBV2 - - CASREIPTSYEQYF TGTGCCAGCAGGGAAATTCCCACTTCCTACGAGCAGTACTTC
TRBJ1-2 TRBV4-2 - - CASSQGYSYGYTF TGTGCCAGCAGCCAAGGATACAGCTATGGCTACACCTTC
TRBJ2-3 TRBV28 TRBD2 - CASSRLAGGPSTDTQYF TGTGCCAGCAGCCGACTAGCGGGAGGCCCTAGCACAGATACGCAGTATTTT
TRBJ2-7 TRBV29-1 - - CSVALGSYEQYF TGCAGCGTTGCTCTCGGTTCCTACGAGCAGTACTTC
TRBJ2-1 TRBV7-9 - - CASSSLEVGQFF TGTGCCAGCAGCTCACTCGAGGTCGGGCAGTTCTTC
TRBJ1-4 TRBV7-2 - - CASSLGYSGGLFF TGTGCCAGCAGCTTAGGGTATTCGGGGGGTCTGTTTTTT
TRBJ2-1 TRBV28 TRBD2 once CASSSSGSVNEQFF TGTGCCAGCAGTTCTAGCGGGAGTGTTAATGAGCAGTTCTTC